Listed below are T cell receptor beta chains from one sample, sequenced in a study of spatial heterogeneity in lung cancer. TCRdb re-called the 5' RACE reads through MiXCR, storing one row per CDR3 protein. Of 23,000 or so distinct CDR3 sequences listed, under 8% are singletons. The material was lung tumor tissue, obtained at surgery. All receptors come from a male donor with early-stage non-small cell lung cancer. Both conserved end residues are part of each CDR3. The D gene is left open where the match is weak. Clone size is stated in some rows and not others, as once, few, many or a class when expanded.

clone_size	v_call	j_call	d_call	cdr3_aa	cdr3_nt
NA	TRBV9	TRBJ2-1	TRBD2	CASSADSGSYNEQFF	TGTGCCAGCAGCGCAGATAGCGGGAGCTACAATGAGCAGTTCTTC
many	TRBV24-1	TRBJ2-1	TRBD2	CATSDGGLGFNEQFF	TGTGCCACCAGTGATGGGGGACTAGGATTCAATGAGCAGTTCTTC
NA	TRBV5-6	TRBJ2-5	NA	CASSLSQETQYF	TGTGCCAGCAGCTTGTCCCAAGAGACCCAGTACTTC
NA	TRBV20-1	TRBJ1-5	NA	CSARQVKNQPQHF	TGCAGTGCTAGACAGGTAAAGAATCAGCCCCAGCATTTT
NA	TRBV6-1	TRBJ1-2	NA	CASSETLSTYRTNYGYTF	TGTGCCAGCAGTGAAACCCTCTCCACCTATAGGACTAACTATGGCTACACCTTC
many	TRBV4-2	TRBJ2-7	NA	CASSPTRGGYEQYF	TGTGCCAGCAGCCCTACTAGAGGAGGCTACGAGCAGTACTTC
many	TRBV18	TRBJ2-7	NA	CASSQSRDRSSYEQYF	TGTGCCAGCTCACAATCCCGGGACCGATCCTCCTACGAGCAGTACTTC
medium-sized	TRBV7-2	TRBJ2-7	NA	CASSRDPSYEQYF	TGTGCCAGCTCCCGGGACCCTTCCTACGAGCAGTACTTC
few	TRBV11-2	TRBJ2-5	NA	CASSLGTNGQETQYF	TGTGCCAGCAGCTTAGGGACAAATGGCCAAGAGACCCAGTACTTC
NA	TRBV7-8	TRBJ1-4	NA	CASSLVRGLNEKLFF	TGTGCCAGCAGCTTAGTTCGGGGCCTTAATGAAAAACTGTTTTTT
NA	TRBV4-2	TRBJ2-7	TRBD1	CASSQVSTGASYEQYF	TGTGCCAGCAGCCAAGTCTCGACAGGGGCCTCCTACGAGCAGTACTTC
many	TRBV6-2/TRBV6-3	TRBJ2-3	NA	CASSQQGGTDTQYF	TGTGCCAGCAGTCAACAGGGAGGCACAGATACGCAGTATTTT
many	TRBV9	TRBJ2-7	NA	CASSGTKTSNGEQYF	TGTGCCAGCAGCGGTACTAAGACTAGTAATGGCGAGCAGTACTTC
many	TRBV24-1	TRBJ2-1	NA	CATSDLQSAPGEQFF	TGTGCCACCAGTGATTTGCAGTCAGCCCCTGGTGAGCAGTTCTTC
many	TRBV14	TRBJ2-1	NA	CASSLTRHEQFF	TGTGCCAGCAGTTTGACGCGACATGAGCAGTTCTTC
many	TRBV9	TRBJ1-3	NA	CASSSRTGSGNTIYF	TGTGCCAGCAGCTCCCGGACGGGCTCTGGAAACACCATATATTTT
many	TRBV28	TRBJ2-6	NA	CASISGGANVLTF	TGTGCCAGCATTTCGGGTGGGGCCAACGTCCTGACTTTC
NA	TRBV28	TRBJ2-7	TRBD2	CASSSHPTSGSAVQYF	TGTGCCAGCAGTTCACACCCCACTAGCGGGTCCGCAGTGCAGTACTTC
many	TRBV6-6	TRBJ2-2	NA	CASRRPGLGTGELFF	TGTGCCAGCAGACGACCGGGACTGGGAACCGGGGAGCTGTTTTTT
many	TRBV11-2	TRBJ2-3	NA	CASSLGASTDTQYF	TGTGCCAGCAGCTTAGGGGCGAGCACAGATACGCAGTATTTT
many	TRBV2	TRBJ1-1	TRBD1	CASRRQGVNTEAFF	TGTGCCAGCAGGCGACAGGGAGTGAACACTGAAGCTTTCTTT
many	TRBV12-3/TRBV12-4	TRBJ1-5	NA	CASSFRLNQPQHF	TGTGCCAGCAGTTTCCGCCTCAATCAGCCCCAGCATTTT
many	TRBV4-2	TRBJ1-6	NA	CASSQEATDSPLHF	TGTGCCAGCAGCCAAGAAGCAACAGATTCACCCCTCCACTTT
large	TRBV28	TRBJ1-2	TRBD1	CAIGSQGPRGYTF	TGTGCCATCGGATCACAGGGGCCTAGAGGCTACACCTTC
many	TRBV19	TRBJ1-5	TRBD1	CASSIAGGDQPQHF	TGTGCCAGTAGTATAGCAGGGGGCGATCAGCCCCAGCATTTT
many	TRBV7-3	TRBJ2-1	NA	CASSFGLSSYNEQFF	TGTGCCAGCAGCTTCGGACTGAGCTCCTACAATGAGCAGTTCTTC
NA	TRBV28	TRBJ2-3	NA	CASTALRGTQYF	TGTGCCAGCACCGCCCTTCGGGGTACGCAGTATTTT
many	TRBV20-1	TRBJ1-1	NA	CSADRANTEAFF	TGCAGTGCTGACCGAGCGAACACTGAAGCTTTCTTT
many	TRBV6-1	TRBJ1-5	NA	CATLRGTSYQPQHF	TGTGCCACCTTACGGGGGACGAGCTATCAGCCCCAGCATTTT
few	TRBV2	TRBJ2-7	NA	CASIRAPSSYEQYF	TGTGCCAGCATTCGGGCCCCCAGCTCCTACGAGCAGTACTTC
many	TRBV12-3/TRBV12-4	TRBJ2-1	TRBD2	CASNLGGLLYNEQFF	TGTGCCAGCAATCTCGGGGGACTACTTTACAATGAGCAGTTCTTC
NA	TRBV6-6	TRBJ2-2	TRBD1	CASSYSLRLTGAANTGELFF	TGTGCCAGCAGTTACTCGCTCCGACTGACAGGGGCAGCGAACACCGGGGAGCTGTTTTTT
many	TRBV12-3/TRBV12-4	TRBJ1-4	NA	CASSFRGGSEKLFF	TGTGCCAGCAGTTTTAGGGGGGGTTCCGAAAAACTGTTTTTT
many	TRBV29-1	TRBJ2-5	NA	CSVEHSKETQYF	TGCAGCGTTGAACACAGCAAAGAGACCCAGTACTTC
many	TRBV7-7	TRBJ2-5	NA	CASSLGGRGGETQYF	TGTGCCAGCAGCTTAGGGGGCAGGGGCGGAGAGACCCAGTACTTC
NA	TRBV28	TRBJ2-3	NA	CASRPWGPTDTQYF	TGTGCCAGCAGGCCTTGGGGACCCACAGATACGCAGTATTTT
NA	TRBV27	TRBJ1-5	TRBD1	CAGSPTRQGQPQHF	TGTGCCGGCAGTCCGACCCGACAGGGCCAGCCCCAGCATTTT
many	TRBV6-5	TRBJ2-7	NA	CASSYGGAGYEQYF	TGTGCCAGCAGTTACGGGGGGGCAGGCTACGAGCAGTACTTC
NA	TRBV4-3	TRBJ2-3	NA	CASSQALVDTQYF	TGCGCCAGCAGCCAAGCCCTGGTAGATACGCAGTATTTT
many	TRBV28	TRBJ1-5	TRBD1	CASSSTGGGNQPQHF	TGTGCCAGCAGTAGTACAGGGGGCGGCAATCAGCCCCAGCATTTT
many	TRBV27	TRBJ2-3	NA	CASSRRGAGYFSSTDTQYF	TGTGCCAGCAGTCGTCGGGGGGCGGGCTACTTTTCTAGCACAGATACGCAGTATTTT
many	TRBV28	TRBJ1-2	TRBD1	CASTEAGQGARPIGYTF	TGTGCCAGCACGGAAGCGGGACAGGGGGCCCGACCGATTGGCTACACCTTC
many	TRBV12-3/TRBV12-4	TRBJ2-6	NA	CASSLKLGGSGANVLTF	TGTGCCAGCAGTTTGAAGTTGGGGGGCTCTGGGGCCAACGTCCTGACTTTC
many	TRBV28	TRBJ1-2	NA	CASSLSNYGYTF	TGTGCCAGCAGTTTATCGAACTATGGCTACACCTTC
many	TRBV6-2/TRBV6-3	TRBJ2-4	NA	CASSYPADRTLAKNIQYF	TGTGCCAGCAGTTACCCCGCCGACAGAACCTTAGCCAAAAACATTCAGTACTTC